This TCR beta chain was sequenced for a study of cytomegalovirus exposure and HLA in healthy donors. Primers included in the PCR were 60 Vbeta and 13 Jbeta primers. Sequencing was performed with immunoSEQ multiplex PCR; in TCRdb, only in-frame clones are kept and a portion is missing. The sample lists about 180,000 clones, 75% to 90% occurring once. The CDR3 consists of 12 residues. With V trimmed by 5 bases and J by 5 bases, 2 bases remained unmatched. Germline V CDR1 and CDR2: SQVTM, ANQGSEA. This receptor was obtained from a girl between 5 and 17 years old in good health and CMV-seropositive. The sequenced material came from PBMCs. The chain uses TRBV29-1 and TRBJ2-2, with 7 bases that match TRBD1. The CDR3 DNA reads TGCAGCGTTCCGACAGGGACCGGGGAGCTGTTTTTT. Translated, it gives CSVPTGTGELFF.